Listed below are T cell receptor beta chains from one sample, sequenced in a study of shared clonotypes between healthy human individuals. Sequencing used immunoSEQ multiplex PCR; TCRdb keeps in-frame clones, though not all of them. The sample yields fewer than 650,000 clones, around three quarters seen once. Sequenced: PBMCs. These receptors were collected from a woman between 40 and 55 years old in good health. Some clones in this sample may be carry-over from other donors' samples. Each CDR3 is given with its conserved first and last residue. D genes are given only for firm matches. Not all rows give a size; the values are once, few, many and, for expanded clones, a class.

cdr3_nt cdr3_aa d_call v_call clone_size j_call
TGTGCCAGCAGTGAACCGGGACAGGGTTACGAGCAGTACTTC CASSEPGQGYEQYF TRBD1 TRBV6-1 NA TRBJ2-7
TGCAGCGTAGGGGGGCAGGGGGAGACCGGCGGCGGTGAAAAACTGTTTTTT CSVGGQGETGGGEKLFF TRBD1 TRBV29-1 NA TRBJ1-4
TGTGCCAGCAGCTTTGCCCGACAGAGCCGGTCTGGGGCCAACGTCCTGACTTTC CASSFARQSRSGANVLTF NA TRBV5-8 NA TRBJ2-6
TGTGCCAGCAGCTTAGGGGTGACTAGCTTAGGCTACGAGCAGTACTTC CASSLGVTSLGYEQYF TRBD2 TRBV7-2 NA TRBJ2-7
TGTGCCAGCAGCGTAGGGCAGGGGAGCACCTACAATGAGCAGTTCTTC CASSVGQGSTYNEQFF NA TRBV9 few TRBJ2-1
TGTGCCACAGGGTTGGATAAGCGGAGGAACACCGGGGAGCTGTTTTTT CATGLDKRRNTGELFF NA TRBV11-2 once TRBJ2-2
TGTGCCAGCAGCTCGGACAGGGTGGGCAATGAAAAACTGTTTTTT CASSSDRVGNEKLFF TRBD1 TRBV5-4 NA TRBJ1-4
TGTGCCAGTAGTATAGAGGGCGGGTCCGGACCGCTCCCAGATACGCAGTATTTT CASSIEGGSGPLPDTQYF NA TRBV19 NA TRBJ2-3
TGTGCCAGCTCACCAGGGACAGGGGTTCACACTGAAGCTTTCTTT CASSPGTGVHTEAFF TRBD1 TRBV18 NA TRBJ1-1
TGTGCCAGCAGCCTTCGACCGGGACTAGCGGGAGGTTCGAACACCGGGGAGCTGTTTTTT CASSLRPGLAGGSNTGELFF TRBD2 TRBV14 NA TRBJ2-2
TGTGCCAGTAGTCCCCGACAGATTGAGCAGCCCCAGCATTTT CASSPRQIEQPQHF NA TRBV19 NA TRBJ1-5
TGTGCCAGCTCGAGAGTGGCTGAAAAACTGTTTTTT CASSRVAEKLFF NA TRBV7-8 NA TRBJ1-4
TGCAGCGGGCTACTAGCGGGAGGGGCTTGGGAGCAGTTCTTC CSGLLAGGAWEQFF TRBD2 TRBV29-1 NA TRBJ2-1
TGTGCCAGCAGCCACGGGGGAGGTGGCGAGCAGTACTTC CASSHGGGGEQYF NA TRBV4-2 NA TRBJ2-7
TGTGCCAGCTCACACCCTCGACAGGGGGTAAGCTATGGCTACACCTTC CASSHPRQGVSYGYTF TRBD1 TRBV18 NA TRBJ1-2
TGTGCCAGCGCCCGTCCGGGACGCGCGAACACCGGGGAGCTGTTTTTT CASARPGRANTGELFF NA TRBV18 once TRBJ2-2
TGTGCCAGCAGCCCTAGCGGAGGAGGTCAAGAGACCCAGTACTTC CASSPSGGGQETQYF TRBD2 TRBV28 NA TRBJ2-5